These 32 T cell receptor beta chains share one sample of origin, sequenced in a study of blood T cell repertoires in COVID-19. Sequencing used immunoSEQ multiplex PCR; TCRdb keeps in-frame clones, though not all of them. Altogether around 380,000 clones are present, roughly 86% being singletons, with the ten largest covering under 1.2%. Specimen: peripheral blood. The receptors derive from a human donor with acute or convalescent COVID-19. The donor label of this sample is uncertain.

The chain is built from TRBV10-3 and TRBJ2-1; TRBD2 is a possible D gene (6 bases). This CDR3 has 14 amino acids. From germline, CDR1 is ENHRY and CDR2 SYGVKD. With 11 bases removed from V and 0 bases from J, the gap between germline ends came to 14 bases. For the CDR3, the DNA is TGTGCCTCGGGACTCGAAGCCTCCTACAATGAGCAGTTCTTC. Translated: CASGLEASYNEQFF.

The CDR3 bases are TGTGCCAGCAGCGTATGCCCCCCCGGGACAGTTAATGAAAAACTGTTTTTT. Amino acids: CASSVCPPGTVNEKLFF. V is TRBV9 and J is TRBJ1-4, with 7 bases that match TRBD1. Germline-derived CDR1 and CDR2 are SGDLS and YYNGEE. J gave up 4 bases and V 1 base, and 10 bases lay outside the gene matches. CDR3 length: 17 amino acids.

J is TRBJ1-1 and V is TRBV5-1; 7 bases align to TRBD1. J was trimmed by 4 bases and V by 0 bases; bases with no gene match: 6. CDR1 and CDR2 (germline): SGHRS, YFSETQ. There are 15 residues in the CDR3. CDR3 nucleotides: TGCGCCAGCAGCTTGGGGCAGGGGGGAAGCACTGAAGCTTTCTTT. Its translation is CASSLGQGGSTEAFF.

The chain employs TRBV2 and TRBJ2-2, with D possibly matching TRBD1 (5 bases). This CDR3 comprises 14 residues. Germline CDR1 reads SNHLY; CDR2 reads FYNNEI. Between the trimmed V and J ends, which lost 4 bases and 4 bases, there was a span of 10 bases. CDR3 loop: CASSVGQPTGELFF. The CDR3 DNA sequence: TGTGCCAGCAGTGTGGGGCAGCCCACCGGGGAGCTGTTTTTT.

The rearrangement links TRBV21-1 to TRBJ1-1. TRBV21-1 is a recognized pseudogene. CDR3 size: 14 residues. The CDR3 loop is CASTPGGKNTEAFF. The CDR3 nucleotides read TGTGCCAGCACTCCCGGGGGGAAGAACACTGAAGCTTTCTTT.

The chain employs TRBV7-8 and TRBJ1-2; D remains ambiguous. CDR1 SGHVS and CDR2 FQNEAQ come from the germline V gene. V lost 1 base and J 0 bases, leaving 12 bases between the germline ends. The length of the CDR3 is 16 residues. The CDR3 loop is CASSLGGSPANYGYTF. The CDR3 DNA is TGTGCCAGCAGCTTAGGAGGGTCCCCCGCTAACTATGGCTACACCTTC.

V gene TRBV30 combines with J gene TRBJ1-2; possible D gene TRBD1, 6 bases. Germline V CDR1 and CDR2: GTSNPN, SVGIG (reference sequence). This CDR3 contains 13 residues. Trimming took 7 bases from V and 4 from J, leaving 16 bases between them. CDR3 nucleotide sequence: TGTGCCTCTGGTAGACAGGACCTCTATGGCTACACCTTC. This translates into CASGRQDLYGYTF.

This clone appeared a few times. The V and J genes are TRBV21-1 and TRBJ2-7; the D call TRBD1 from the table was never checked on the DNA. TRBV21-1 is flagged as a pseudogene. The CDR3 sequence is 15 residues long. As DNA, the CDR3 is TGTGCCAGCAGCCTCCCGACCAGGGTACGGTACGAGCAGTACTTC. This codes for CASSLPTRVRYEQYF.

The chain recombines TRBV2 with TRBJ2-5, with TRBD2 identical over 9 bases. The CDR3 spans 16 residues. The J segment lost 5 bases and the V segment lost 6 bases, leaving 13 bases of the junction unmatched. In germline, CDR1 is SNHLY, CDR2 FYNNEI. In DNA, the CDR3 is TGTGCCAGCAGCCCATTGATAGCGGGGGCAGGGGAGACCCAGTACTTC. It specifies CASSPLIAGAGETQYF.

Points on this clone: Other DNA variants within this sample encode the same CDR3. This chain links TRBV20-1 with TRBJ1-1; no reliable D call. This CDR3 has 11 residues. From germline, CDR1 is DFQATT and CDR2 SNEGSKA (reference sequence). V lost 6 bases and J 1 base, leaving 6 bases between the germline ends. The CDR3 nucleotides are TGCAGTGCCAGACAGAACACTGAAGCTTTCTTT. As protein: CSARQNTEAFF.

This clone was picked up one time. This chain joins TRBV7-9 and TRBJ2-2; 10 bases are shared with TRBD2. The germline gives CDR1 SEHNR, CDR2 FQNEAQ (reference sequence). The trim removed 1 base at V and 7 bases at J, leaving 6 bases unmatched. The CDR3 extends over 16 amino acids. The CDR3 sequence is CASSLGLAGVHGELFF. The CDR3 nucleotides are TGTGCCAGCAGCTTAGGTCTAGCGGGAGTGCACGGGGAGCTGTTTTTT.

This clone was counted only a few times. The chain carries TRBV6-1 and TRBJ1-6; 7 bases line up with TRBD1. J gave up 6 bases and V 2 bases, and 7 bases lay outside the gene matches. The CDR3 contains 16 residues. Germline CDR1 and CDR2: MNHNS and SASEGT. CDR3 DNA sequence: TGTGCCAGCAGTGAATTTGGGGACAGAGTTAATTCACCCCTCCACTTT. This sequence encodes CASSEFGDRVNSPLHF.

CDR3 sequence reads: CASSMNRGNEKLFF. CDR3 bases: TGTGCCAGTAGTATGAACAGGGGTAATGAAAAACTGTTTTTT. The V gene is TRBV19, the J gene TRBJ1-4; 7 bases are a match to TRBD1. Germline lookup yields CDR1 LNHDA and CDR2 SQIVND (reference sequence). The CDR3 spans 14 residues. The junction had 2 bases not matched to a gene; V was cut back by 3 bases and J by 4 bases.

V gene TRBV27 combines with J gene TRBJ1-3; TRBD1 aligns across 8 bases. Trimming took 5 bases from V and 3 from J; bases not matched to a gene: 18. Germline V gene lookup returns CDR1 MNHEY and CDR2 SMNVEV (reference sequence). The CDR3 covers 19 residues. CDR3 nucleotide sequence: TGTGCCAGCAGTCCCTGGACAGGGCAGTCTCCACTGAGTGGAAACACCATATATTTT. Translated: CASSPWTGQSPLSGNTIYF.

The gene calls are TRBV18 and TRBJ1-1; a possible D gene is TRBD1 (5 bases). The CDR3 is 14 amino acids. V lost 2 bases, J lost 4 bases, and 11 bases lay in between. CDR1 and CDR2 (germline): KGHSH, LQKENI. The chain's CDR3 is CASSPVRVGTEAFF. The CDR3 bases are TGTGCCAGCTCACCAGTCAGGGTGGGCACTGAAGCTTTCTTT.

V usage is TRBV18 and J usage is TRBJ1-5, with TRBD1 matching 7 bases. Germline CDR1 is KGHSH and CDR2 is LQKENI. This CDR3 contains 16 residues. V shed 5 bases, J shed 2 bases, and the junction held 9 bases outside the gene matches. The CDR3 protein is CASSSARQGGNQPQHF. CDR3 bases: TGTGCCAGCTCATCCGCCCGACAGGGCGGCAATCAGCCCCAGCATTTT.

This clone was seen more than once but under ten times. The rearrangement uses TRBV4-2 and TRBJ2-7, with 12 positions matching TRBD1. The trim removed 0 bases at V and 3 bases at J, leaving 6 bases unmatched. Germline CDR1 LGHNA, CDR2 YNFKEQ. The CDR3 contains 17 residues. CDR3 bases: TGTGCCAGCAGCCAAGATCCCGGGACAGGGGGCTTCTACGAGCAGTACTTC. Its protein is CASSQDPGTGGFYEQYF.

The chain couples TRBV6-5 to TRBJ2-7; possibly TRBD1 for D (5 bases). Germline lookup yields CDR1 MNHEY and CDR2 SVGAGI. CDR3 length: 12 amino acids. The V gene lost 5 bases and the J gene lost 3 bases, with 8 bases spanning the gap. Written as DNA, the CDR3 is TGTGCCAGCAGTAGTCAGGGCTACGAGCAGTACTTC. Its translation: CASSSQGYEQYF.

The J gene is TRBJ1-3, the V gene TRBV19; TRBD1 agrees at 7 bases. The V and J ends lost 4 bases and 4 bases, in that order; junction bases with no gene match: 4. The CDR3 contains 14 residues. CDR1 and CDR2 from the germline V gene are LNHDA and SQIVND (reference sequence). The CDR3 spells CASSTRTGGNTIYF. The CDR3 region has the DNA TGTGCCAGTAGTACCCGGACAGGAGGAAACACCATATATTTT. The entire variable domain, with the rest obtained from reference TRBV19 and TRBJ1-3, is as follows: DGGITQSPKYLFRKEGQNVTLSCEQNLNHDAMYWYRQDPGQGLRLIYYSQIVNDFQKGDIAEGYSVSREKKESFPLTVTSAQKNPTAFYLCASSTRTGGNTIYFGEGSWLTVV.

The chain links TRBV18 to TRBJ2-7, with 9 positions matching TRBD2. This CDR3 contains 16 residues. The germline V gene encodes CDR1 KGHSH and CDR2 LQKENI. The V segment lost 3 bases and the J segment 2 bases; nucleotides outside the gene matches: 8. CDR3 protein: CASSPSGGAYTYEQYF. In DNA, the CDR3 is TGTGCCAGCTCACCTAGCGGGGGCGCTTACACCTACGAGCAGTACTTC.

The gene calls are TRBV16 and TRBJ2-7; the D gene is possibly TRBD1 (6 bases). Germline CDR1 reads KGHSY; CDR2 reads FQNENV. CDR3 size: 15 residues. The V end was cut by 3 bases, the J end by 6 bases, with 18 bases between. In DNA form, the CDR3 reads TGTGCCAGCAGCCATACCCCCTCACAGGGTCGCGAGCAGTACTTC. It encodes CASSHTPSQGREQYF.

V and J are TRBV29-1 and TRBJ2-5; possibly TRBD1 for D (6 bases). V was clipped by 2 bases and J by 1 base, with 8 bases between them. This CDR3 has 13 residues. Germline values: CDR1 SQVTM, CDR2 ANQGSEA. CDR3 nucleotide sequence: TGCAGCGTTGAACACAGGGCCCAAGAGACCCAGTACTTC. It yields the protein CSVEHRAQETQYF.

This chain links TRBV27 with TRBJ2-2; possibly TRBD1 for D (6 bases). V was shortened by 8 bases and J by 4 bases, with 14 bases between the two germline ends. Germline CDR1 is MNHEY and CDR2 is SMNVEV (reference sequence). The CDR3 has 14 residues. CDR3 sequence reads: CASSLAGATGELFF. The CDR3 DNA reads as TGTGCCAGCTCTTTAGCAGGGGCCACCGGGGAGCTGTTTTTT.

This clone was counted only a few times. The V call is TRBV29-1, the J call TRBJ1-5; D is unclear. The CDR3 sequence is 12 residues long. Germline V gene data show CDR1 as SQVTM and CDR2 as ANQGSEA. Trimming cost V 4 bases and J 5 bases, with 9 bases left between them. CDR3 sequence (DNA): TGCAGCGTTGGTTCTCGCGATCAGCCCCAGCATTTT. As protein: CSVGSRDQPQHF.

The chain has TRBV18 and TRBJ2-7; tentative D call: TRBD1 (6 bases). This CDR3 is built from 15 residues. Germline V gene lookup returns CDR1 KGHSH and CDR2 LQKENI. The germline V and J ends were trimmed by 2 bases and 3 bases, with 14 bases remaining between them. The CDR3 spells CASSPEQGVVYEQYF. The CDR3 DNA follows: TGTGCCAGCTCACCAGAACAGGGTGTGGTCTACGAGCAGTACTTC. Full variable domain (missing parts from reference TRBV18 and TRBJ2-7): NAGVMQNPRHLVRRRGQEARLRCSPMKGHSHVYWYRQLPEEGLKFMVYLQKENIIDESGMPKERFSAEFPKEGPSILRIQQVVRGDSAAYFCASSPEQGVVYEQYFGPGTRLTVT.

CDR3 in amino acids: CASSFGQGPTYEQYF. In nucleotides, the CDR3 is TGCGCCAGCAGCTTTGGACAGGGCCCAACCTACGAGCAGTACTTC. The V call is TRBV5-1, the J call TRBJ2-7; 8 positions agree with TRBD1. With V trimmed by 2 bases and J by 2 bases, 6 bases remained unmatched. Germline CDR1 is SGHRS and CDR2 is YFSETQ. The CDR3 covers 15 residues.

The chain employs TRBV19 and TRBJ1-4, with TRBD1 matching 8 bases. The CDR3 has 14 amino acids. V lost 3 bases, J lost 10 bases, and 7 bases stayed unmatched. Germline CDR1 and CDR2: LNHDA and SQIVND (reference sequence). The CDR3 DNA reads TGTGCCAGTAGTATCGGGCAGGGGGCGCGAAAACTGTTTTTT. Amino acid sequence: CASSIGQGARKLFF.

CDR3 bases: TGTGCCAGCAGCTCGGATACAGCTGCAACTAATGAAAAACTGTTTTTT. The encoded protein is CASSSDTAATNEKLFF. This chain connects TRBV5-6 to TRBJ1-4; D is undetermined. Trimming removed 3 bases from V and 0 bases from J, with 12 bases in between. From germline, CDR1 is SGHDT and CDR2 YYEEEE. The CDR3 extends over 16 amino acids.

This chain connects TRBV19 to TRBJ1-5, with D possibly matching TRBD1 (5 bases). V lost 7 bases, J lost 7 bases, and 17 bases lay in between. The CDR3 sequence is 14 residues long. Germline CDR1 and CDR2: LNHDA and SQIVND (reference sequence). The DNA of the CDR3 is TGTGCCAGTACCCAAGGGGCAGGGAACCAGCCCCAGCATTTT. Translation gives CASTQGAGNQPQHF.

Points on this clone: Additional DNA sequences in this sample encode the identical CDR3. The chain employs TRBV12-3 or TRBV12-4 and TRBJ1-5; D not resolved. This CDR3 has 13 amino acids. The V and J ends lost 3 bases and 1 base respectively, with 4 bases between them. This chain's CDR3 is CASSFRSNQPQHF. Here the CDR3 DNA reads TGTGCCAGCAGTTTTCGGAGCAATCAGCCCCAGCATTTT.

V is TRBV6-1 and J is TRBJ2-1; 12 bases match TRBD2. Germline V lookup: CDR1 MNHNS, CDR2 SASEGT. The junction had 8 bases not matched to a gene; V was cut back by 4 bases and J by 7 bases. This CDR3 has 16 residues. This chain's CDR3 is CASSGPTSGRNNEQFF. CDR3 DNA sequence: TGTGCCAGCAGTGGCCCGACTAGCGGGAGAAATAATGAGCAGTTCTTC.

This chain connects TRBV7-2 to TRBJ2-7, with TRBD2 matching 7 bases. CDR3 length equals 16 residues. CDR1 and CDR2 (germline): SGHTA, FQGNSA. V gave up 4 bases and J gave up 0 bases; unmatched junction bases: 9. The DNA of the CDR3 is TGTGCCAGCAGCTGGGGGAGCGGGGCCAGCTCCTACGAGCAGTACTTC. Translated: CASSWGSGASSYEQYF.